This is a list of T cell receptor beta chains from one sample in a study of T cell repertoires in cytomegalovirus infection. These receptors have no known antigen. A single record per CDR3 protein comes from TCRdb applying MiXCR to the reads. This table has approximately 390,000 distinct CDR3 sequences, roughly a third appearing once. Specimen: cultured PBMCs, collected from culture after CMV antigen stimulation. Source of these receptors: a human donor in good health (CMV status not recorded). Some clones in this sample may be carry-over from other donors' samples. Both conserved end residues are part of each CDR3. The D gene is left open where the match is weak. Size is stated for part of the rows, as once, few or many counts, or as a class when the clone is expanded.

>TRBV28|-|many|14|TRBJ2-6
TGTGCCAGCAGTCCGAGGTCTGGGGCCAACGTCCTGACTTTC
CASSPRSGANVLTF
>TRBV7-2|-|many|12|TRBJ2-1
TGTGCCAGCAGGTCCCGAATCGCGGAGCAGTTCTTC
CASRSRIAEQFF
>TRBV5-1|-|-|14|TRBJ1-1
TGCGCCAGCAGCCCGGGCCAGGGGTACGCTGAAGCTTTCTTT
CASSPGQGYAEAFF
>TRBV6-2/TRBV6-3|TRBD1|-|16|TRBJ1-1
TGTGCCAGCAGTTATCAGAGGACAGGGGTATCCGCTGAAGCTTTCTTT
CASSYQRTGVSAEAFF
>TRBV6-1|-|-|15|TRBJ1-2
TGTGCCAGCACAGCAGACTCATTCTATTTCTATGGCTACACCTTC
CASTADSFYFYGYTF
>TRBV7-2|TRBD2|few|19|TRBJ2-1
TGTGCCAGCAGTCCTGGGACTAGCGGGAGGGCCGGTGGGTACAATGAGCAGTTCTTC
CASSPGTSGRAGGYNEQFF
>TRBV6-1|TRBD2|-|14|TRBJ2-1
TGTGCCAGCGGGGAGGGTAGCGGGACGAATGAGCAGTTCTTC
CASGEGSGTNEQFF
>TRBV7-2|TRBD2|many|16|TRBJ2-7
TGTGCCAGCAGCCCACCCGGGGCTAGCGGGAACTACGAGCAGTACTTC
CASSPPGASGNYEQYF
>TRBV2|-|few|17|TRBJ2-1
TGTGCCAGCAGTGAAGGGGTAAAGCCGGGACGGCTAAATGAGCAGTTCTTC
CASSEGVKPGRLNEQFF
>TRBV10-3|TRBD2|few|24|TRBJ2-1
TGTGCCATCAGAGGAGGACTATCCCAGGGGACTAGCGGGACTGCACCGGAATCCTACAATGAGCAGTTCTTC
CAIRGGLSQGTSGTAPESYNEQFF
>TRBV7-2|-|-|15|TRBJ1-5
TGTGCCAGCAGCCTTGACGGAGTAGAGGGGCAGCCCCAGCATTTT
CASSLDGVEGQPQHF
>TRBV19|-|few|15|TRBJ1-5
TGTGCCAGTAGAAACCGATGGGTCGGCGATCAGCCCCAGCATTTT
CASRNRWVGDQPQHF
>TRBV20-1|-|-|14|TRBJ2-7
TGCAGTGCTAAATCTCTCGCCTCCACCTACGAGCAGTACTTC
CSAKSLASTYEQYF
>TRBV7-2|TRBD2|-|14|TRBJ2-3
TGTGCCAGCAGCTCAGCGGGACCCCCAGATACGCAGTATTTT
CASSSAGPPDTQYF
>TRBV10-3|TRBD1|many|18|TRBJ1-3
TGTGCCATCAGCCCGGACAGGGGACTACCAAGCTCTGGAAACACCATATATTTT
CAISPDRGLPSSGNTIYF
>TRBV23-1|-|-|16|TRBJ2-1
TGCGCCAGCAGTTTTACCCGGGACGAGCTCGACAATGAGCAGTTCTTC
CASSFTRDELDNEQFF
>TRBV6-6|-|-|10|TRBJ2-2
TGTGCCAGCGGACCTGGGGAGCTGTTTTTT
CASGPGELFF
>TRBV20-1|TRBD1|-|17|TRBJ1-1
TGCAGTGCTAGCGCGAGAAGTTTTGGGACAGGGGGTAGCGAAGCTTTCTTT
CSASARSFGTGGSEAFF
>TRBV9|-|many|15|TRBJ2-5
TGTGCCAGCAGCGTGTGGGGGACCCCCCCCGAGACCCAGTACTTC
CASSVWGTPPETQYF
>TRBV11-2|TRBD2|-|15|TRBJ2-2
TGTGCCAGCAGCACCACTAGCGGGCTCACCGGGGAGCTGTTTTTT
CASSTTSGLTGELFF
>TRBV6-2/TRBV6-3|-|-|15|TRBJ1-5
TGTGCCAGCAGGCCCGGGACACTTCTTAGTCAGCCCCAGCATTTT
CASRPGTLLSQPQHF
>TRBV7-8|TRBD1|few|15|TRBJ1-6
TGTGCCAGCAGCACTCAACAGGGGGCGTATTCACCCCTCCACTTT
CASSTQQGAYSPLHF
>TRBV7-2|TRBD1|many|14|TRBJ2-1
TGTGCCAGCACCGCGACAGGGGCATACAATGAGCAGTTCTTC
CASTATGAYNEQFF
>TRBV20-1|-|-|15|TRBJ1-5
TGCAGTGCTAGAGCGCTAGACCAGGGGCTGCAGCCCCAGCATTTT
CSARALDQGLQPQHF
>TRBV20-1|-|-|15|TRBJ2-5
TGCAGTGCTAGAGCCCCCGGCGAGGTGCGAGAGACCCAGTACTTC
CSARAPGEVRETQYF
>TRBV6-1|-|-|15|TRBJ1-1
TGTGCCAGCAGTGATCCTGGGGTGTATAACACTGAAGCTTTCTTT
CASSDPGVYNTEAFF
>TRBV12-3/TRBV12-4|-|-|15|TRBJ2-1
TGTGCCAGCAGTCTCCAGCGAAGCTCCTACAATGAGCAGTTCTTC
CASSLQRSSYNEQFF
>TRBV7-2|TRBD2|-|15|TRBJ2-5
TGTGCCAGCAGCCCAGGACTACCCCTGAGCGGGGACCAGTACTTC
CASSPGLPLSGDQYF
>TRBV29-1|-|-|12|TRBJ2-7
TGCAGCGTTGAAGTTGCGGGTGAGCAGCAGTACTTC
CSVEVAGEQQYF
>TRBV12-3/TRBV12-4|-|few|14|TRBJ2-5
TGTGCCAGCGGACTACACAGTTTCCAAGAGACCCAGTACTTC
CASGLHSFQETQYF
>TRBV28|TRBD1|-|14|TRBJ2-5
TGTGCCAGCAGTTTACCAGACAGGGAAGAGACCCAGTACTTC
CASSLPDREETQYF
>TRBV7-2|TRBD2|few|15|TRBJ2-7
TGTGCCAGCAGCTTAGATTCTAGCGGATCCTACGAGCAGTACTTC
CASSLDSSGSYEQYF
>TRBV4-3|TRBD1|few|17|TRBJ2-3
TGCGCCAGCAGCCCGCTTGGGACAGGGATAGAGGTTGATACGCAGTATTTT
CASSPLGTGIEVDTQYF
>TRBV6-2/TRBV6-3|-|-|10|TRBJ1-2
TGTGCCAGCAGGGACAGTGGCTACACCTTC
CASRDSGYTF
>TRBV29-1|-|-|10|TRBJ1-1
TGCAGCGTTGAAGATTGGGTTACGAATTTT
CSVEDWVTNF
>TRBV5-1|TRBD2|-|13|TRBJ2-1
TGCGCCAGCGGTAGCGGGGGATACAATGAGCAGTTCTTC
CASGSGGYNEQFF
>TRBV4-3|-|-|13|TRBJ2-7
TGCGCCAGCAGCGAGGGTGAGGGCTACGAGCAGTACTTC
CASSEGEGYEQYF
>TRBV10-3|TRBD2|-|15|TRBJ2-7
TGTGCCATCAGGGGGGGAACTAGCGGGAGTAACGAGCAGTACTTC
CAIRGGTSGSNEQYF
>TRBV6-5|-|few|18|TRBJ1-2
TGTGCCAGCAGTTACTTATCAGGAGGCTGGGTTGGGCACTATGGCTACACCTTC
CASSYLSGGWVGHYGYTF
>TRBV7-2|-|many|15|TRBJ2-1
TGTGCCAGCAGCTTAGTAGCGAAGGGGTTTCATGAGCAGTTCTTC
CASSLVAKGFHEQFF
>TRBV12-3/TRBV12-4|-|few|18|TRBJ2-3
TGTGCCAGCACCCGAACTATGACGAGCGGGTTTAGCACAGATACGCAGTATTTT
CASTRTMTSGFSTDTQYF
>TRBV6-2/TRBV6-3|TRBD1|-|17|TRBJ2-1
TGTGCCAGCAGTTACGGGCAAGGGACAGGGGGCAGGGATGAGCAGTTCTTC
CASSYGQGTGGRDEQFF
>TRBV12-3/TRBV12-4|-|-|15|TRBJ1-2
TGTGCTAGCAGTTTAGGCGAGGGCTTTCGGGATGGCTACACCTTC
CASSLGEGFRDGYTF
>TRBV7-3|-|-|14|TRBJ2-5
TGTGCCAGCAGCCCGCAGGGTCGGAAGGAGACCCAGTACTTC
CASSPQGRKETQYF
>TRBV12-3/TRBV12-4|TRBD1|few|15|TRBJ1-1
TGTGCCAGCAGTTCTATACAGGGGGGGAGGACTGAAGCTTTCTTT
CASSSIQGGRTEAFF